This entry describes one T cell receptor beta chain. These data belong to a study of blood T cell repertoires in COVID-19. Produced via immunoSEQ multiplex PCR; TCRdb's table is partial and in-frame only. This table has about 230,000 clones, about 83% appearing once. The CDR3 runs to 14 residues. Trimming cost V 5 bases and J 1 base, with 9 bases left between them. Germline V CDR1 and CDR2: SNHLY, FYNNEI. This TCR was sampled from a woman in her forties or fifties with acute or convalescent COVID-19. This chain joins TRBV2 and TRBJ1-5; D is perhaps TRBD1 (5 bases). The sequenced material came from peripheral blood. CDR3 loop: CASSLEGSNQPQHF. The CDR3 region has the DNA TGTGCCAGCAGTTTGGAGGGGAGCAATCAGCCCCAGCATTTT. The variable domain in full, completed from reference TRBV2 and TRBJ1-5, reads EPEVTQTPSHQVTQMGQEVILRCVPISNHLYFYWYRQILGQKVEFLVSFYNNEISEKSEIFDDQFSVERPDGSNFTLKIRSTKLEDSAMYFCASSLEGSNQPQHFGDGTRLSIL.